This passage covers 22 T cell receptor beta chains from one sample sequenced in a study of blood T cell repertoires in COVID-19. Measured with immunoSEQ multiplex PCR; TCRdb has only the in-frame clones, and not every one. The table shows 300,000 to 350,000 clones, with approximately 82% occurring only once. The sequencing input was peripheral blood. These receptors originate from a man aged 30 to 39 with active or convalescent COVID-19.

The chain carries TRBV25-1 and TRBJ1-3; D unresolved. The CDR3 contains 13 residues. Germline V gene data show CDR1 as MGHDK and CDR2 as SYGVNS. V lost 4 bases to trimming and J lost 1 base, with 5 bases between them. CDR3 in amino acids: CASSASSGNTIYF. The CDR3 DNA is TGTGCCAGCAGTGCCAGTTCTGGAAACACCATATATTTT.

V usage is TRBV5-1 and J usage is TRBJ2-1; 9 nucleotides agree with TRBD2. Germline V gene lookup returns CDR1 SGHRS and CDR2 YFSETQ. V lost 3 bases to trimming and J lost 0 bases; unmatched junction nucleotides: 13. The CDR3 extends over 19 amino acids. CDR3 coding DNA: TGCGCCAGCAGCTACCGGACTAGCGCCCAATCCAGCTCCTACAATGAGCAGTTCTTC. It translates to CASSYRTSAQSSSYNEQFF.

The chain couples TRBV19 to TRBJ2-7; D is unresolved. The CDR3 consists of 14 residues. Germline-derived CDR1 and CDR2 are LNHDA and SQIVND (reference sequence). Trimming stripped 2 bases from V and 6 bases from J, with 14 bases between. The CDR3, as DNA: TGTGCCAGTAGTATATTAGGCCACCGCGGCGAGCAGTACTTC. This codes for CASSILGHRGEQYF.

This clone was observed a handful of times. The V gene is TRBV6-5, the J gene TRBJ1-2; D remains ambiguous. The length of the CDR3 is 12 residues. V was clipped by 7 bases and J by 2 bases, with 8 bases between them. CDR1 and CDR2 (germline): MNHEY, SVGAGI. The DNA for the CDR3 is TGTGCCAGCAATTCTCTGAACTATGGCTACACCTTC. This encodes CASNSLNYGYTF.

The chain couples TRBV6-5 to TRBJ2-7, with a weak D call TRBD2 (5 bases). V lost 8 bases, J lost 0 bases, and 17 bases lay in between. CDR1 MNHEY and CDR2 SVGAGI come from the germline V gene. The CDR3 totals 15 residues. CDR3 residues: CASSSGGPSSYEQYF. CDR3 sequence (DNA): TGTGCCAGCTCCAGCGGTGGACCCAGCTCCTACGAGCAGTACTTC.

The V call is TRBV7-3, the J call TRBJ2-1, with D perhaps matching TRBD1 (6 bases). Germline V gives CDR1 SGHTA, CDR2 FQGTGA. The CDR3 spans 16 residues. V shed 6 bases and J shed 3 bases, with 18 bases lying between them. CDR3 residues: CASSQTFRTDYNEQFF. The CDR3 DNA reads TGTGCCAGCAGTCAGACGTTTAGGACAGACTACAATGAGCAGTTCTTC. Supplemented by reference TRBV7-3 and TRBJ2-1, the full variable domain reads GAGVSQTPSNKVTEKGKYVELRCDPISGHTALYWYRQSLGQGPEFLIYFQGTGAADDSGLPNDRFFAVRPEGSVSTLKIQRTERGDSAVYLCASSQTFRTDYNEQFFGPGTRLTVL.

This rearrangement joins TRBV7-7 to TRBJ2-5; TRBD1 matches at 9 bases. Germline V gene lookup returns CDR1 SSHAT and CDR2 FNYEAQ (reference sequence). V lost 5 bases, J lost 2 bases, and 12 bases stayed unmatched. The CDR3 length is 17 residues. The CDR3 DNA reads TGTGCCAGCAGCCTGCACCCGACAGGGGGATATCAAGAGACCCAGTACTTC. It is translated as CASSLHPTGGYQETQYF.

The rearrangement links TRBV28 to TRBJ2-3; TRBD2 aligns across 7 bases. CDR3 length equals 14 residues. After removal of 6 bases from V and 5 bases from J, the junction contained 8 bases not matched to a gene. From germline, CDR1 is MDHEN and CDR2 SYDVKM. The CDR3 nucleotides read TGTGCCAGCAGGGGAGGGCAGATGGGAGATACGCAGTATTTT. Protein sequence: CASRGGQMGDTQYF.

The V and J genes are TRBV28 and TRBJ1-2; D remains ambiguous. CDR1 MDHEN and CDR2 SYDVKM come from the germline V gene. CDR3 length: 15 amino acids. The ends were cut back, 6 bases at V and 4 bases at J, with 18 bases in the middle. CDR3 amino acids: CASRAGGSLSYGYTF. CDR3 nucleotide sequence: TGTGCCAGCAGAGCGGGAGGCAGCCTATCCTATGGCTACACCTTC.

This clone was counted once. The CDR3 region has the DNA TGTGCCAGCAGTGTCACGGGTACGGAGGATAAAGAGCAGTACTTC. Translated: CASSVTGTEDKEQYF. The chain has TRBV28 and TRBJ2-7, with D tentatively TRBD2 (5 bases). V lost 5 bases and J lost 7, with 21 bases in between. Germline CDR1 MDHEN, CDR2 SYDVKM. The length of the CDR3 is 15 residues.

The chain has TRBV5-5 and TRBJ1-4, with D perhaps TRBD1 (5 bases). CDR1 and CDR2 (germline): SGHKS, YYEKEE (reference sequence). V lost 6 bases and J lost 8, with 17 bases in between. This CDR3 spans 14 amino acids. The CDR3 nucleotides read TGTGCCAGCACTACAGGAATAGCGGGGGAAAAACTGTTTTTT. This sequence encodes CASTTGIAGEKLFF. Looking up the rest from reference TRBV5-5 and TRBJ1-4 gives the full variable domain: DAGVTQSPTHLIKTRGQQVTLRCSPISGHKSVSWYQQVLGQGPQFIFQYYEKEERGRGNFPDRFSARQFPNYSSELNVNALLLGDSALYLCASTTGIAGEKLFFGSGTQLSVL.

The chain employs TRBV28 and TRBJ2-3, with TRBD2 matching over 8 bases. This CDR3 region has 16 residues. CDR1 is MDHEN and CDR2 is SYDVKM in the germline V gene. Trimming removed 5 bases from V and 3 bases from J; junction bases left unmatched: 10. CDR3 in DNA: TGTGCCAGCAGTCCGGGACTAGGTGACGTTACAGATACGCAGTATTTT. It codes for CASSPGLGDVTDTQYF.

The chain uses TRBV7-2 and TRBJ1-3, with TRBD1 matching 7 bases. V shed 2 bases and J 0 bases; nucleotides not matched to a gene: 4. The CDR3 is 16 amino acids. Germline-derived CDR1 and CDR2 are SGHTA and FQGNSA. The CDR3 loop reads CASSLPGQDSGNTIYF. The CDR3 DNA is TGTGCCAGCAGCTTACCTGGACAGGACTCTGGAAACACCATATATTTT.

The V and J genes are TRBV29-1 and TRBJ1-2; D is uncertain. Per germline, CDR1 SQVTM and CDR2 ANQGSEA. Trimming took 3 bases from V and 4 from J, leaving 9 bases between them. This CDR3 is 12 amino acids long. The CDR3 protein is CSVDPGIYGYTF. The CDR3, as DNA: TGCAGCGTTGACCCAGGAATCTATGGCTACACCTTC.

This chain connects TRBV29-1 to TRBJ2-7, with 10 bases lining up with TRBD2. This CDR3 comprises 16 residues. V dropped 1 base and J dropped 3; count of bases not matched to a gene: 9. Germline V gives CDR1 SQVTM, CDR2 ANQGSEA. The CDR3 spells CSVEGLALAGYYEQYF. The CDR3 region has the DNA TGCAGCGTTGAAGGGCTGGCACTAGCGGGGTACTACGAGCAGTACTTC.

The chain uses TRBV2 and TRBJ2-1; D is ambiguous. The germline gives CDR1 SNHLY, CDR2 FYNNEI. V was clipped by 6 bases and J by 0 bases, with 12 bases between them. This CDR3 has 15 amino acids. The CDR3 coding sequence is TGTGCCAGCAGGGTTCAGAGCGCCTCCTACAATGAGCAGTTCTTC. Protein sequence: CASRVQSASYNEQFF.

The rearrangement uses TRBV18 and TRBJ1-6, with D maybe TRBD1 (5 bases). The CDR3 runs to 17 residues. Germline CDR1 reads KGHSH; CDR2 reads LQKENI. V gave up 3 bases and J gave up 6 bases, with 18 bases separating them. The CDR3 DNA sequence: TGTGCCAGCTCACCCTCGACAGAGCCCGTACCTAATTCACCCCTCCACTTT. This sequence encodes CASSPSTEPVPNSPLHF. Combining the CDR3 with reference TRBV18 and TRBJ1-6 gives the whole variable domain NAGVMQNPRHLVRRRGQEARLRCSPMKGHSHVYWYRQLPEEGLKFMVYLQKENIIDESGMPKERFSAEFPKEGPSILRIQQVVRGDSAAYFCASSPSTEPVPNSPLHFGNGTRLTVT.

The V gene is TRBV10-3, the J gene TRBJ1-2; 12 bases match TRBD1. The V segment lost 6 bases and the J segment 3 bases; nucleotides outside the gene matches: 8. Per germline, CDR1 ENHRY and CDR2 SYGVKD. CDR3 length: 16 amino acids. For the CDR3, the DNA is TGTGCCATCAGGACCGCCGGGACAGGGGGCGACTATGGCTACACCTTC. Protein product: CAIRTAGTGGDYGYTF.

This clone was observed at least ten times. This chain joins TRBV3-1 (or the pseudogene TRBV3-2) and TRBJ2-3; D is possibly TRBD2 (6 bases). V lost 8 bases, J lost 3 bases, and 9 bases lay in between. CDR3 size: 12 residues. Looked up from germline, CDR1 is LGHDT and CDR2 is YNNKEL (reference sequence). This CDR3 is CASGGRTDTQYF. Here the CDR3 DNA reads TGTGCCAGCGGAGGGCGGACAGATACGCAGTATTTT.

This clone has more than one count but fewer than ten. The chain is built from TRBV30 and TRBJ1-2; no firm D call. Trimming left V 2 bases short and J 8 bases short, with 12 bases between. CDR1 GTSNPN and CDR2 SVGIG come from the germline V gene (reference sequence). The CDR3 is 12 residues long. The CDR3 bases are TGTGCCTGGAGTATCACCCGGGGAGGCTACACCTTC. This sequence encodes CAWSITRGGYTF. Based on the CDR3 plus reference TRBV30 and TRBJ1-2, the full variable domain is SQTIHQWPATLVQPVGSPLSLECTVEGTSNPNLYWYRQAAGRGLQLLFYSVGIGQISSEVPQNLSASRPQDRQFILSSKKLLLSDSGFYLCAWSITRGGYTFGSGTRLTVV.

V usage is TRBV10-3 and J usage is TRBJ1-4; perhaps TRBD1 as D (6 bases). V was trimmed by 0 bases and J by 8 bases, leaving 16 bases between them. Germline CDR1 and CDR2: ENHRY and SYGVKD. The CDR3 runs 16 residues. In nucleotides, the CDR3 is TGTGCCATCAGTGAGTCAGCCAGGGGCATATCGGAAAAACTGTTTTTT. As protein: CAISESARGISEKLFF.

The table lists this clone with a count of one. The chain recombines TRBV5-1 with TRBJ2-7; TRBD1 agrees at 7 bases. This CDR3 is built from 15 residues. With V trimmed by 2 bases and J by 2 bases, 7 bases remained unmatched. From germline, CDR1 is SGHRS and CDR2 YFSETQ. The CDR3 sequence: CASSFRTGRTYEQYF. Written as DNA, the CDR3 is TGCGCCAGCAGCTTTCGGACAGGAAGGACCTACGAGCAGTACTTC.